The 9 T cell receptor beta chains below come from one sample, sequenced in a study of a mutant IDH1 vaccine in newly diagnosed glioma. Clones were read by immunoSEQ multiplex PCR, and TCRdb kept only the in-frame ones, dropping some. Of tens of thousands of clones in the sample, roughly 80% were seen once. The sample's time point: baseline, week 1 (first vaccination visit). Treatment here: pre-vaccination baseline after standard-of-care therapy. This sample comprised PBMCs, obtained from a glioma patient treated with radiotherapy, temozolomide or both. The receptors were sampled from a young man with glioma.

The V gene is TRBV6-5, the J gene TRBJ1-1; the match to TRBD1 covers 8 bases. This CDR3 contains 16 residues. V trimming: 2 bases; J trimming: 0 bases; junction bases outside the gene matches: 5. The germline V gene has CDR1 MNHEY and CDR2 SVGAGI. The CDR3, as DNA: TGTGCCAGCAGTTACCATCCAGGGGGCTTGAACACTGAAGCTTTCTTT. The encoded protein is CASSYHPGGLNTEAFF.

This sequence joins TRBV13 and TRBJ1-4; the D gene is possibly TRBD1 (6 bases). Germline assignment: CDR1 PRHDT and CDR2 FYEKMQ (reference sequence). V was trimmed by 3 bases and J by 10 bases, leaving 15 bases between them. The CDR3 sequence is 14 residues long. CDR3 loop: CASSFSGDAGKLFF. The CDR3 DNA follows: TGTGCCAGCAGCTTTTCAGGGGACGCCGGAAAACTGTTTTTT.

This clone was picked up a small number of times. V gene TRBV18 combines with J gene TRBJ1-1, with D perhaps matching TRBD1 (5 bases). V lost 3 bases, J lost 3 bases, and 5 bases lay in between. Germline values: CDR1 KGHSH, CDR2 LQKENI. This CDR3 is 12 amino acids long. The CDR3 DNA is TGTGCCAGCTCACCGGGGGACACTGAAGCTTTCTTT. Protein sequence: CASSPGDTEAFF. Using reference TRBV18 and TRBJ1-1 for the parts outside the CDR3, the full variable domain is NAGVMQNPRHLVRRRGQEARLRCSPMKGHSHVYWYRQLPEEGLKFMVYLQKENIIDESGMPKERFSAEFPKEGPSILRIQQVVRGDSAAYFCASSPGDTEAFFGQGTRLTVV.

In DNA, the CDR3 is TGCGCCAGCAGCGAAGGGGGAGCAGGGCCTGAAGCTTTCTTT. Its translation is CASSEGGAGPEAFF. The genes are TRBV4-3 and TRBJ1-1, with a possible D match to TRBD1 (6 bases). The CDR3 consists of 14 residues. Germline V gives CDR1 LGHNA, CDR2 YSLEER. V was pared by 5 bases and J by 6 bases, with 16 bases between.

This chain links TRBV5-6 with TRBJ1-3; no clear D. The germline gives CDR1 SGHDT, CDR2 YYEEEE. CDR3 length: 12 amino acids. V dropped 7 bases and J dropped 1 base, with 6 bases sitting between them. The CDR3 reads CASGFSGNTIYF. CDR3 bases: TGTGCCAGCGGATTTTCTGGAAACACCATATATTTT.

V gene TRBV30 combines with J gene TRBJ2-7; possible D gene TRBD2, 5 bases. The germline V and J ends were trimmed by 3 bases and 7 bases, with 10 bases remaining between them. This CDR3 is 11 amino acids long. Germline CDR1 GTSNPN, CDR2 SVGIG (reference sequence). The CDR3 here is CAWRRSGEQYF. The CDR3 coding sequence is TGTGCCTGGAGGAGATCGGGGGAGCAGTACTTC. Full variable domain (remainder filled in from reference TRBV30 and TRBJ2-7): SQTIHQWPATLVQPVGSPLSLECTVEGTSNPNLYWYRQAAGRGLQLLFYSVGIGQISSEVPQNLSASRPQDRQFILSSKKLLLSDSGFYLCAWRRSGEQYFGPGTRLTVT.

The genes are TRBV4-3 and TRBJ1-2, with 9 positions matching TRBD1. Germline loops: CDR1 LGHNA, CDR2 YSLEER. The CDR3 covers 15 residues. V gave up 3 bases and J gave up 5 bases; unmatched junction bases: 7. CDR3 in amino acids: CASSQGRQGEYGYTF. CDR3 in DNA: TGCGCCAGCAGCCAGGGTAGACAGGGGGAATATGGCTACACCTTC.

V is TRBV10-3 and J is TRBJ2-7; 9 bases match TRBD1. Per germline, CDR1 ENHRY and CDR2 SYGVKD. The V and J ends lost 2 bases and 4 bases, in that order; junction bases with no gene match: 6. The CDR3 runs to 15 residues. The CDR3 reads CAISEGRGQGYEQYF. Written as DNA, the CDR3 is TGTGCCATCAGTGAGGGTAGGGGACAGGGATACGAGCAGTACTTC.

The CDR3 spells CASSLGAKYYGYTF. CDR3 sequence (DNA): TGTGCCAGCAGCTTAGGGGCGAAGTACTATGGCTACACCTTC. This chain connects TRBV7-2 to TRBJ1-2; D uncertain. This CDR3 region has 14 residues. Germline-derived CDR1 and CDR2 are SGHTA and FQGNSA. V lost 1 base and J lost 3, with 9 bases in between.